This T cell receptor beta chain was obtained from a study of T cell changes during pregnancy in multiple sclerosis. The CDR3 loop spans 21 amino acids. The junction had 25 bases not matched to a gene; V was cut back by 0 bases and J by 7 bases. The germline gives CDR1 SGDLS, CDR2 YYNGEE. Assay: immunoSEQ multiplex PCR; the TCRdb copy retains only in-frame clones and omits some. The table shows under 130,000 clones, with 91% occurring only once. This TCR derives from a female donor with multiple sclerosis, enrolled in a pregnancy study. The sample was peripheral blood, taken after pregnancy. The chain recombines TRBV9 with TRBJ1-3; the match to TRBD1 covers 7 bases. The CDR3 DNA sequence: TGTGCCAGCAGCGTAGATAGGTCCGACAGGGTGGATGGAGGGCCCGGGAACACCATATATTTT. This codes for CASSVDRSDRVDGGPGNTIYF.